The next 32 T cell receptor beta chains were all read from a single sample in a study of response to subunit inactivated influenza vaccine. TCRdb independently ran MiXCR on the RT-PCR reads; one entry per CDR3 protein. The sample comprises hundreds of thousands of distinct CDR3 sequences, roughly 15% of which are singletons, and 7.5% to 8% rests with the top ten. The sequences come from PBMCs from blood, collected less than 15 days before vaccination. Receptors originate from a man aged 45-65 years who received an inactivated influenza vaccine.

This clonotype has more than one count but fewer than ten. This sequence joins TRBV7-8 and TRBJ2-1, with D hard to call. The CDR3 is made up of 12 amino acids. Per the germline V gene, CDR1 is SGHVS and CDR2 is FQNEAQ. V lost 7 bases, J lost 8 bases, and 12 bases lay in between. As DNA, the CDR3 is TGTGCCAGCAACCAGGAAGGCCATGAGCAGTTCTTC. Its protein is CASNQEGHEQFF.

This clonotype was seen more than once but under ten times. This chain uses TRBV14 with TRBJ1-6, with a possible D match to TRBD1 (5 bases). Germline CDR1 and CDR2: SGHDN and FVKESK. V was shortened by 0 bases and J by 3 bases, with 15 bases between the two germline ends. CDR3 length: 18 amino acids. The CDR3 DNA is TGTGCCAGCAGCCAAGATGACAGTACAGGCTACTATAATTCACCCCTCCACTTT. Amino acids: CASSQDDSTGYYNSPLHF.

This clonotype was detected only a few times. The gene calls are TRBV6-2 or TRBV6-3 and TRBJ1-1; D not resolved. The CDR3 consists of 17 residues. With 0 bases removed from V and 4 bases from J, the gap between germline ends came to 18 bases. Germline loops: CDR1 MNHEY, CDR2 SVGEGT. The CDR3 here is CASSYSILIPVSTEAFF. The CDR3 DNA reads as TGTGCCAGCAGTTACTCGATACTTATACCGGTCAGCACTGAAGCTTTCTTT.

This clonotype came up a few times. The chain carries TRBV12-3 or TRBV12-4 and TRBJ2-3; 12 nucleotides agree with TRBD2. The V and J ends lost 0 bases and 9 bases, in that order; junction bases with no gene match: 4. This CDR3 is 15 amino acids long. In DNA, the CDR3 is TGTGCCAGCAGTTTAGCGCCTAGCGGGGGGGGAACGCAGTATTTT. Protein sequence: CASSLAPSGGGTQYF.

CDR3 sequence: CASSLAAGPTLNSYGYTF. CDR3 nucleotide sequence: TGTGCCAGCAGCTTAGCGGCCGGGCCGACGCTTAATAGCTATGGCTACACCTTC. The chain is built from TRBV7-2 and TRBJ1-2; D is unclear. CDR1 and CDR2 (germline): SGHTA, FQGNSA. CDR3 length: 18 residues. V shed 0 bases and J shed 4 bases, with 21 bases lying between them.

This clonotype was observed a handful of times. The chain uses TRBV10-3 and TRBJ2-6; D not resolved. CDR1 is ENHRY and CDR2 is SYGVKD in the germline V gene. The V gene lost 3 bases and the J gene lost 1 base, with 4 bases spanning the gap. The CDR3 consists of 14 residues. CDR3 region: CAISDFSGANVLTF. Written as DNA, the CDR3 is TGTGCCATCAGTGACTTTTCTGGGGCCAACGTCCTGACTTTC.

In this sample, this clonotype turned up a few times. This chain connects TRBV10-2 to TRBJ2-5; 10 bases map to TRBD1. Unmatched junction bases numbered 11, after V lost 6 bases and J lost 7 bases. Germline CDR1 and CDR2: WSHSY and SAAADI. The CDR3 runs to 15 residues. Here the CDR3 DNA reads TGCGCCAGCAGAGCGGGACAGGGGATTGGGGGGACCCAGTACTTC. This translates into CASRAGQGIGGTQYF.

In this sample, this clonotype turned up many times. The chain couples TRBV28 to TRBJ2-1, with a weak D call TRBD2 (5 bases). CDR3 length equals 15 residues. Per the germline V gene, CDR1 is MDHEN and CDR2 is SYDVKM. Trimming left V 6 bases short and J 0 bases short, with 12 bases between. In DNA form, the CDR3 reads TGTGCCAGCAGGGCGGGCGGGCCCTCCTACAATGAGCAGTTCTTC. Amino acid sequence: CASRAGGPSYNEQFF.

A remark on this clonotype: Given a much more abundant clone one base away, this may be a read error. This sequence joins TRBV4-2 and TRBJ2-1; 7 nucleotides agree with TRBD1. Germline-derived CDR1 and CDR2 are LGHNA and YNFKEQ. This CDR3 contains 17 residues. In DNA form, the CDR3 reads TGTGCCACCAGCCAGGTCAGGCAGGGGGTTTCCTACAATGAGCAGTTCTTC. This gives the protein CATSQVRQGVSYNEQFF.

This clonotype was counted many times. At one end, the junction sequence differs from germline, possibly due to a read error. The V call is TRBV5-1, the J call TRBJ2-3; a possible D gene is TRBD1 (8 bases). The CDR3 sequence is 15 residues long. Germline lookup yields CDR1 SGHRS and CDR2 YFSETQ. Here the CDR3 DNA reads TGTGCCAGCAGTTTAGGACAGGGAGGGACAGATACGCAGTATTTT. It translates to CASSLGQGGTDTQYF.

There are a few counts of this clonotype. The chain joins TRBV12-3 or TRBV12-4 to TRBJ1-1; D might be TRBD1 (5 bases). The V gene lost 5 bases and the J gene lost 4 bases, with 23 bases spanning the gap. The CDR3 has 17 amino acids. DNA of the CDR3: TGTGCCAGCAGTCGGCGGGGGAGTGCGACGGGGTTCACTGAAGCTTTCTTT. This translates into CASSRRGSATGFTEAFF.

The chain combines TRBV29-1 with TRBJ2-3; unclear D gene. V lost 4 bases, J lost 3 bases, and 5 bases lay in between. Germline loops: CDR1 SQVTM, CDR2 ANQGSEA. CDR3 size: 11 residues. The CDR3 region has the DNA TGCAGCGTTGTAAGGACAGATACGCAGTATTTT. This sequence encodes CSVVRTDTQYF.

This clonotype has only a few counts. The chain has TRBV28 and TRBJ1-1; maybe TRBD1 (5 bases). V was pared by 7 bases and J by 9 bases, with 15 bases between. The CDR3 runs 12 residues. The germline V gene has CDR1 MDHEN and CDR2 SYDVKM. The CDR3 DNA is TGTGCCAGCACCGCAGGGCCGGCCAAAGCTTTCTTT. Amino acid sequence: CASTAGPAKAFF.

The CDR3 DNA sequence: TGTGCCAGCAGCCCCCAGCCGGGGACAGGCAAGAACTACGAGCAGTACTTC. Its protein is CASSPQPGTGKNYEQYF. The chain couples TRBV9 to TRBJ2-7; 8 bases map to TRBD1. Trimming at V came to 4 bases and at J to 3 bases, leaving 15 bases not matched to a gene. The CDR3 has 17 residues. CDR1 SGDLS and CDR2 YYNGEE come from the germline V gene.

This clonotype was seen a few times. The rearrangement links TRBV4-2 to TRBJ2-1, with a weak D call TRBD2 (6 bases). CDR3 length equals 18 residues. Trimming left V 0 bases short and J 7 bases short, with 22 bases between. The germline gives CDR1 LGHNA, CDR2 YNFKEQ. CDR3 loop: CASSQDSIGSIGGNEQFF. Written as DNA, the CDR3 is TGTGCCAGCAGCCAAGATAGTATCGGCTCTATCGGGGGAAATGAGCAGTTCTTC.

The rearrangement uses TRBV10-3 and TRBJ1-1, with 9 bases fitting TRBD1. This CDR3 region has 13 residues. Trimming took 6 bases from V and 2 from J; bases not matched to a gene: 1. Germline CDR1 reads ENHRY; CDR2 reads SYGVKD. The CDR3 DNA sequence: TGTGCCATCAGGACAGGGGGAAACACTGAAGCTTTCTTT. Its protein is CAIRTGGNTEAFF.

V is TRBV19 and J is TRBJ1-1; D unresolved. Germline CDR1 is LNHDA and CDR2 is SQIVND (reference sequence). The V end lost 3 bases, the J end lost 0 bases, and 17 bases lay between the germline ends. This CDR3 is built from 17 residues. CDR3 DNA: TGTGCCAGTAGTATCGGAAAGGTGCGGTCCCTGAACACTGAAGCTTTCTTT. The encoded protein is CASSIGKVRSLNTEAFF.

V gene TRBV3-1 combines with J gene TRBJ2-1; tentatively, D is TRBD1 or TRBD2 (6 bases each). This CDR3 is built from 16 residues. V gave up 1 base and J gave up 6 bases, with 16 bases separating them. Germline V gene data show CDR1 as LGHDT and CDR2 as YNNKEL (reference sequence). CDR3 protein: CASSQVQGGLGNEQFF. The DNA for the CDR3 is TGTGCCAGCAGCCAAGTGCAAGGGGGACTTGGCAATGAGCAGTTCTTC.

This clonotype occurred a few times. J is TRBJ2-1 and V is TRBV29-1; D unclear. Germline V gives CDR1 SQVTM, CDR2 ANQGSEA. The CDR3 totals 14 residues. V lost 4 bases, J lost 0 bases, and 10 bases lay in between. This CDR3 is CSVVGLNSYNEQFF. The CDR3 bases are TGCAGCGTTGTAGGCCTCAACTCCTACAATGAGCAGTTCTTC.

CDR3 region: CASSQARTGKGRYEQYF. The CDR3 DNA follows: TGTGCCAGCAGCCAAGCAAGGACAGGAAAGGGTCGATACGAGCAGTACTTC. This chain links TRBV3-1 with TRBJ2-7, with 7 bases lining up with TRBD1. Germline assignment: CDR1 LGHDT and CDR2 YNNKEL (reference sequence). Trimming at V came to 1 base and at J to 4 bases, leaving 13 bases not matched to a gene. The CDR3 has 17 amino acids.

This clonotype was picked up a small number of times. The rearrangement links TRBV19 to TRBJ1-5; maybe TRBD1 (5 bases). The V gene's germline CDR1 is LNHDA and CDR2 SQIVND (reference sequence). The CDR3 is made up of 16 amino acids. Trimming took 2 bases from V and 0 from J, leaving 11 bases between them. This CDR3 is CASSIRTINSNQPQHF. In nucleotides, the CDR3 is TGTGCCAGTAGTATACGGACAATAAATAGCAATCAGCCCCAGCATTTT. Variable domain in full (rest from reference TRBV19 and TRBJ1-5): DGGITQSPKYLFRKEGQNVTLSCEQNLNHDAMYWYRQDPGQGLRLIYYSQIVNDFQKGDIAEGYSVSREKKESFPLTVTSAQKNPTAFYLCASSIRTINSNQPQHFGDGTRLSIL.

The chain couples TRBV29-1 to TRBJ1-2, with 10 bases matching TRBD1. The germline V gene encodes CDR1 SQVTM and CDR2 ANQGSEA. CDR3 length: 16 amino acids. Germline trimming cut 6 bases from V and 6 bases from J; bases unmatched to any gene: 16. CDR3 in amino acids: CSVDRSLTGGQDGYTF. The CDR3 DNA sequence: TGCAGCGTGGACCGGTCGTTGACAGGGGGCCAAGATGGCTACACCTTC.

The rearrangement joins TRBV27 to TRBJ2-3, with D possibly being TRBD2 (5 bases). Trimming took 2 bases from V and 5 from J, leaving 17 bases between them. Germline CDR1 MNHEY, CDR2 SMNVEV (reference sequence). The CDR3 runs 16 residues. The CDR3 here is CASSLLLGSVLDTQYF. CDR3 in DNA: TGTGCCAGCAGTTTACTGTTGGGTAGCGTCTTAGATACGCAGTATTTT.

This clonotype has only a few counts. The CDR3 DNA follows: TGTGCCATCAGCGAACCGGGGACTCCCTACGAGCAGTACTTC. This encodes CAISEPGTPYEQYF. The V call is TRBV10-3, the J call TRBJ2-7, with TRBD2 as a possible D gene (6 bases). This CDR3 contains 14 residues. V lost 6 bases and J lost 2, with 14 bases in between. From germline, CDR1 is ENHRY and CDR2 SYGVKD.

V gene TRBV5-6 combines with J gene TRBJ2-3; possible D gene TRBD2, 5 bases. CDR1 SGHDT and CDR2 YYEEEE come from the germline V gene. CDR3 size: 15 residues. Trimming left V 2 bases short and J 11 bases short, with 21 bases between. Here the CDR3 reads CASSFQPGLAGQQYF. In DNA form, the CDR3 reads TGTGCCAGCAGCTTTCAGCCTGGGCTAGCAGGCCAGCAGTATTTT. Using reference TRBV5-6 and TRBJ2-3 for the parts outside the CDR3, the full variable domain is DAGVTQSPTHLIKTRGQQVTLRCSPKSGHDTVSWYQQALGQGPQFIFQYYEEEERQRGNFPDRFSGHQFPNYSSELNVNALLLGDSALYLCASSFQPGLAGQQYFGPGTRLTVL.

This clonotype was observed at least ten times. The chain couples TRBV5-1 to TRBJ2-1; 10 bases are a match to TRBD2. Germline lookup yields CDR1 SGHRS and CDR2 YFSETQ. This CDR3 has 13 amino acids. After removal of 7 bases from V and 6 bases from J, the junction contained 4 bases not matched to a gene. The CDR3 bases are TGCGCCAGCGCGGGACTAGCGACCAATGAGCAGTTCTTC. Amino acids: CASAGLATNEQFF.

This chain connects TRBV11-1 to TRBJ2-2, with unresolved D. V lost 5 bases, J lost 4 bases, and 11 bases lay in between. Germline values: CDR1 SGHAT, CDR2 FQDESV (reference sequence). The CDR3 runs to 14 residues. For the CDR3, the DNA is TGTGCCAGCAGCCGGATTTCAGGCACCGGGGAGCTGTTTTTT. Translated, it gives CASSRISGTGELFF.

This clonotype was counted only a few times. V usage is TRBV24-1 and J usage is TRBJ2-2, with D perhaps matching TRBD2 (6 bases). The CDR3 is 17 residues long. CDR1 KGHDR and CDR2 SFDVKD come from the germline V gene. Trimming took off 4 bases at V and 6 bases at J, with 20 bases between the two ends. The CDR3 here is CATSDLGTSRRAGELFF. As DNA, the CDR3 is TGTGCCACCAGTGACCTTGGGACTTCGCGACGGGCCGGGGAGCTGTTTTTT.

V gene TRBV6-1 combines with J gene TRBJ1-5, with 8 bases that match TRBD1. CDR3 length equals 18 residues. The J segment lost 0 bases and the V segment lost 6 bases, leaving 13 bases of the junction unmatched. CDR1 MNHNS and CDR2 SASEGT come from the germline V gene. The CDR3 is CASRPRTGSGTSNQPQHF. The CDR3 region has the DNA TGTGCCAGCAGGCCCCGGACAGGGTCGGGCACTAGCAATCAGCCCCAGCATTTT.

This clonotype came up a few times. The V gene is TRBV4-3, the J gene TRBJ2-3, with TRBD1 matching 8 bases. CDR1 LGHNA and CDR2 YSLEER come from the germline V gene. This CDR3 comprises 17 residues. V was pared by 0 bases and J by 0 bases, with 5 bases of the junction left unmatched. The CDR3 protein is CASSQDQTGGSTDTQYF. In DNA form, the CDR3 reads TGCGCCAGCAGCCAAGATCAAACAGGGGGTAGCACAGATACGCAGTATTTT.

V usage is TRBV7-6 and J usage is TRBJ2-1; D could derive from TRBD1 or TRBD2 (6 bases each). The germline V gene has CDR1 SGHVS and CDR2 FNYEAQ. CDR3 size: 17 residues. With 1 base removed from V and 3 bases from J, the gap between germline ends came to 16 bases. CDR3 sequence reads: CASSLESWGADYNEQFF. The CDR3 coding sequence is TGTGCCAGCAGCTTAGAGTCGTGGGGGGCCGACTACAATGAGCAGTTCTTC.

This clonotype appeared a few times. The chain couples TRBV27 to TRBJ2-2; no clear D gene. CDR3 length: 15 residues. Trimming cost V 3 bases and J 1 base, with 9 bases left between them. Germline V gene data show CDR1 as MNHEY and CDR2 as SMNVEV (reference sequence). CDR3 sequence: CASSFRIGNTGELFF. CDR3 coding DNA: TGTGCCAGCAGTTTCCGAATAGGGAACACCGGGGAGCTGTTTTTT.